These 30 T cell receptor beta chains share one sample of origin, sequenced in a study of shared clonotypes between healthy human individuals. Only in-frame clones appear in the TCRdb table, and some are missing; sequencing was by immunoSEQ multiplex PCR. The sample holds tens of thousands of clones, over 55% seen once. Specimen: memory CD8+ T cells sorted from blood. Subset denoted: CD45RO+ cells pooled with CCR7-negative TemRA cells. These TCRs come from a man aged 30-40 years in good health.

The rearrangement uses TRBV10-3 and TRBJ2-7; D may be TRBD1 (6 bases). Germline values: CDR1 ENHRY, CDR2 SYGVKD. The CDR3 contains 13 residues. The V end lost 0 bases, the J end lost 6 bases, and 9 bases lay between the germline ends. Here the CDR3 reads CAISESRGGEQYF. The CDR3 region has the DNA TGTGCCATCAGTGAGTCGAGAGGGGGCGAGCAGTACTTC.

This rearrangement joins TRBV28 to TRBJ2-7, with a possible D match to TRBD1 (5 bases). The germline gives CDR1 MDHEN, CDR2 SYDVKM. The CDR3 spans 13 residues. V was trimmed by 4 bases and J by 2 bases, leaving 9 bases between them. The CDR3 bases are TGTGCCAGCAGTTCAGGGAACACCTACGAGCAGTACTTC. This gives the protein CASSSGNTYEQYF.

This clone occurred a few times. The V call is TRBV7-6, the J call TRBJ2-1; D is undetermined. This CDR3 has 13 residues. Germline V CDR1 and CDR2: SGHVS, FNYEAQ. The V end was cut by 0 bases, the J end by 4 bases, with 4 bases between. The CDR3 sequence: CASSLAAYNEQFF. The CDR3 DNA reads TGTGCCAGCAGCTTAGCAGCGTACAATGAGCAGTTCTTC.

This clone was seen only a few times. This chain connects TRBV5-4 to TRBJ2-7; no definite D call. Germline CDR1 SGHNT, CDR2 YYREEE (reference sequence). Between the trimmed V and J ends, which lost 1 base and 6 bases, there was a span of 11 bases. The CDR3 runs 13 residues. Written as DNA, the CDR3 is TGTGCCAGCAGCTTGTCAATAATCCCCGAGCAGTACTTC. Amino acids: CASSLSIIPEQYF.

The table lists this clone with a few counts. The V gene is TRBV7-9, the J gene TRBJ2-5; the match to TRBD2 covers 8 bases. The CDR3 contains 16 residues. V shed 4 bases, J shed 4 bases, and the junction held 11 bases outside the gene matches. Germline values: CDR1 SEHNR, CDR2 FQNEAQ (reference sequence). The CDR3 coding sequence is TGTGCCAGCAGCTCCCTCTCGGGGGGGCCACTAGAGACCCAGTACTTC. Its protein is CASSSLSGGPLETQYF.

The chain recombines TRBV11-2 with TRBJ2-3; 8 positions agree with TRBD2. J gave up 0 bases and V 1 base, and 6 bases lay outside the gene matches. Germline CDR1 and CDR2: SGHAT and FQNNGV. The CDR3 spans 17 residues. The CDR3 loop reads CASSLVFGTRSTDTQYF. CDR3 nucleotides: TGTGCCAGCAGCTTAGTTTTCGGGACTAGAAGCACAGATACGCAGTATTTT.

The chain is built from TRBV29-1 and TRBJ1-5; D might be TRBD1 (5 bases). The CDR3 sequence is 15 residues long. V shed 3 bases and J shed 3 bases, with 15 bases lying between them. Per the germline V gene, CDR1 is SQVTM and CDR2 is ANQGSEA. Here the CDR3 reads CSVEWQGGFNQPQHF. The CDR3 DNA sequence: TGCAGCGTTGAGTGGCAGGGAGGATTCAATCAGCCCCAGCATTTT.

V is TRBV7-2 and J is TRBJ1-1; maybe TRBD1 (5 bases). Between the trimmed V and J ends, which lost 7 bases and 3 bases, there was a span of 15 bases. This CDR3 contains 14 residues. CDR1 and CDR2 from the germline V gene are SGHTA and FQGNSA. CDR3 DNA: TGTGCCAGCAACAAGGGGCGGAGTTACACTGAAGCTTTCTTT. Its protein product is CASNKGRSYTEAFF.

V and J are TRBV6-4 and TRBJ2-2, with D hard to call. This CDR3 region has 13 residues. Deletions cut 5 bases from V and 0 bases from J, with 4 bases between. In germline, CDR1 is MRHNA, CDR2 SNTAGT. The DNA of the CDR3 is TGTGCCAGCAGTACAGCGAACACCGGGGAGCTGTTTTTT. Amino acid sequence: CASSTANTGELFF.

This clone was detected a few times. V and J are TRBV28 and TRBJ2-3; tentative D call: TRBD1 (5 bases). The germline V gene has CDR1 MDHEN and CDR2 SYDVKM. Trimming took 10 bases from V and 4 from J, leaving 18 bases between them. The CDR3 has 14 residues. In nucleotides, the CDR3 is TGTGCCACCCTGAAGGGGCTAGGAGCAGATACGCAGTATTTT. Protein sequence: CATLKGLGADTQYF.

This clone showed up just once. The chain uses TRBV10-1 and TRBJ1-1; the D gene is possibly TRBD1 (5 bases). The ends were cut back, 4 bases at V and 4 bases at J, with 7 bases in the middle. Germline V CDR1 and CDR2: WNHNN, SYGVQD (reference sequence). This CDR3 region has 12 residues. CDR3: CASSGTSTEAFF. The CDR3 DNA reads TGCGCCAGCAGTGGGACATCCACTGAAGCTTTCTTT.

The V and J genes are TRBV7-9 and TRBJ2-1; D remains unclear. V was clipped by 3 bases and J by 10 bases, with 13 bases between them. Germline loops: CDR1 SEHNR, CDR2 FQNEAQ (reference sequence). This CDR3 comprises 13 residues. The CDR3 is CASSLEKREEQFF. The DNA for the CDR3 is TGTGCCAGCAGCTTGGAGAAAAGGGAAGAGCAGTTCTTC. Complete variable domain (other parts from reference TRBV7-9 and TRBJ2-1): DTGVSQNPRHKITKRGQNVTFRCDPISEHNRLYWYRQTLGQGPEFLTYFQNEAQLEKSRLLSDRFSAERPKGSFSTLEIQRTEQGDSAMYLCASSLEKREEQFFGPGTRLTVL.

The V gene is TRBV11-2, the J gene TRBJ2-5; 11 positions agree with TRBD2. Germline assignment: CDR1 SGHAT and CDR2 FQNNGV. Trimming took 5 bases from V and 0 from J; bases not matched to a gene: 8. The CDR3 extends over 17 amino acids. The CDR3 loop is CASSHPLAGEYQETQYF. CDR3 coding DNA: TGTGCCAGCAGCCACCCACTAGCGGGAGAATACCAAGAGACCCAGTACTTC. Complete variable domain (other parts from reference TRBV11-2 and TRBJ2-5): EAGVAQSPRYKIIEKRQSVAFWCNPISGHATLYWYQQILGQGPKLLIQFQNNGVVDDSQLPKDRFSAERLKGVDSTLKIQPAKLEDSAVYLCASSHPLAGEYQETQYFGPGTRLLVL.

The V gene is TRBV28, the J gene TRBJ2-7, with 10 bases matching TRBD1. CDR1 and CDR2 from the germline V gene are MDHEN and SYDVKM. CDR3 size: 15 residues. With V trimmed by 1 base and J by 6 bases, 6 bases remained unmatched. The CDR3 here is CASSLFGTGEGEQYF. CDR3 coding DNA: TGTGCCAGCAGTTTATTCGGGACAGGGGAGGGCGAGCAGTACTTC.

V and J are TRBV5-4 and TRBJ2-7, with 7 bases lining up with TRBD2. Germline V gene lookup returns CDR1 SGHNT and CDR2 YYREEE (reference sequence). CDR3 length: 14 residues. Trimming at V came to 1 base and at J to 3 bases, leaving 4 bases not matched to a gene. CDR3 nucleotide sequence: TGTGCCAGCAGCTTGTCAGCGGGGCGCTACGAGCAGTACTTC. Translation: CASSLSAGRYEQYF. Combining the CDR3 with reference TRBV5-4 and TRBJ2-7 gives the whole variable domain ETGVTQSPTHLIKTRGQQVTLRCSSQSGHNTVSWYQQALGQGPQFIFQYYREEENGRGNFPPRFSGLQFPNYSSELNVNALELDDSALYLCASSLSAGRYEQYFGPGTRLTVT.

The CDR3 DNA sequence: TGTGCCAGCAGCTCACTTGCGTCTAGGAACAATGAGCAGTTCTTC. As protein: CASSSLASRNNEQFF. The V and J genes are TRBV7-9 and TRBJ2-1; D unresolved. This CDR3 spans 15 amino acids. Germline CDR1 SEHNR, CDR2 FQNEAQ (reference sequence). The V end was cut by 4 bases, the J end by 5 bases, with 15 bases between.

This chain joins TRBV29-1 and TRBJ2-1; 15 nucleotides line up with TRBD2. V trimming: 2 bases; J trimming: 7 bases; junction bases outside the gene matches: 9. In germline, CDR1 is SQVTM, CDR2 ANQGSEA. The CDR3 runs to 17 residues. CDR3 sequence reads: CSVESPGLAGGGNEQFF. The DNA for the CDR3 is TGCAGCGTTGAATCTCCGGGACTAGCGGGAGGAGGGAATGAGCAGTTCTTC.

This clone appeared a few times. The rearrangement joins TRBV25-1 to TRBJ2-7; TRBD2 matches at 14 bases. Trimming at V came to 3 bases and at J to 6 bases, leaving 4 bases not matched to a gene. This CDR3 contains 15 residues. Germline CDR1 is MGHDK and CDR2 is SYGVNS. DNA of the CDR3: TGTGCCAGCAGTGACGAGACTAGCGGGAGGGCCGAGCAGTACTTC. It is translated as CASSDETSGRAEQYF.

V and J are TRBV6-5 and TRBJ2-1, with D hard to call. V dropped 4 bases and J dropped 5 bases, with 15 bases sitting between them. Looked up from germline, CDR1 is MNHEY and CDR2 is SVGAGI. The length of the CDR3 is 15 residues. The CDR3 is CASSWGGWPDNEQFF. CDR3 nucleotides: TGTGCCAGCAGTTGGGGTGGGTGGCCCGACAATGAGCAGTTCTTC.

V is TRBV5-6 and J is TRBJ2-6; 7 bases are a match to TRBD2. Germline CDR1 SGHDT, CDR2 YYEEEE. The CDR3 loop spans 17 amino acids. V lost 4 bases, J lost 0 bases, and 7 bases stayed unmatched. The chain's CDR3 is CASSPGLLTSGANVLTF. The CDR3 coding sequence is TGTGCCAGCAGCCCGGGACTACTAACCTCTGGGGCCAACGTCCTGACTTTC.

This rearrangement joins TRBV29-1 to TRBJ2-3, with 8 bases that match TRBD2. This CDR3 is 15 amino acids long. Germline assignment: CDR1 SQVTM and CDR2 ANQGSEA. V lost 0 bases and J lost 1; bases outside the gene matches: 3. The CDR3 DNA follows: TGCAGCGTTGAAGATCGGGGGGGACGCACAGATACGCAGTATTTT. It encodes CSVEDRGGRTDTQYF.

The sample holds a few counts of this clone. This sequence joins TRBV2 and TRBJ1-4, with D possibly matching TRBD1 (5 bases). CDR1 and CDR2 from the germline V gene are SNHLY and FYNNEI. The CDR3 loop spans 17 amino acids. Deletions cut 7 bases from V and 5 bases from J, with 23 bases between. CDR3 residues: CASNSPGISSGNEKLFF. CDR3 DNA sequence: TGTGCCAGCAATTCCCCAGGGATTTCCTCCGGGAATGAAAAACTGTTTTTT. The complete variable domain, with remaining parts taken from reference TRBV2 and TRBJ1-4, reads EPEVTQTPSHQVTQMGQEVILRCVPISNHLYFYWYRQILGQKVEFLVSFYNNEISEKSEIFDDQFSVERPDGSNFTLKIRSTKLEDSAMYFCASNSPGISSGNEKLFFGSGTQLSVL.

The chain links TRBV4-3 to TRBJ2-7; tentatively, D is TRBD2 (6 bases). The germline CDR1 and CDR2 sequences are LGHNA and YSLEER. The CDR3 totals 15 residues. With 1 base removed from V and 3 bases from J, the gap between germline ends came to 13 bases. In nucleotides, the CDR3 is TGCGCCAGCAGCCAAGTCCCGCGGGGCCGCTACGAGCAGTACTTC. Its protein product is CASSQVPRGRYEQYF.

The gene calls are TRBV30 and TRBJ2-3, with D tentatively TRBD1 (5 bases). Germline CDR1 GTSNPN, CDR2 SVGIG (reference sequence). The CDR3 runs 16 residues. V lost 2 bases and J lost 2, with 17 bases in between. As DNA, the CDR3 is TGTGCCTGGAGTAAGGGGATAACAGACTTCACAGATACGCAGTATTTT. This sequence encodes CAWSKGITDFTDTQYF.

As DNA, the CDR3 is TGTGCCAGCAGCTTAGCTAGTCTCGAGGAGCTGTTTTTT. It codes for CASSLASLEELFF. The J gene is TRBJ2-2, the V gene TRBV7-9; no clear D gene. Looked up from germline, CDR1 is SEHNR and CDR2 is FQNEAQ (reference sequence). There are 13 residues in the CDR3. V was cut by 0 bases and J by 10 bases, with 9 bases left in between. The full variable domain, rest sourced from reference TRBV7-9 and TRBJ2-2, is DTGVSQNPRHKITKRGQNVTFRCDPISEHNRLYWYRQTLGQGPEFLTYFQNEAQLEKSRLLSDRFSAERPKGSFSTLEIQRTEQGDSAMYLCASSLASLEELFFGEGSRLTVL.

In its sample, this clone was seen a few times. The rearrangement links TRBV4-3 to TRBJ1-1; TRBD1 is a possible D gene (5 bases). The CDR3 loop spans 15 amino acids. The germline gives CDR1 LGHNA, CDR2 YSLEER. V lost 4 bases to trimming and J lost 2 bases, with 14 bases between them. The CDR3 region is CASSPHTGFNTEAFF. CDR3 in DNA: TGCGCCAGCAGCCCCCATACAGGTTTTAACACTGAAGCTTTCTTT.

CDR3 bases: TGTGCCAGTAGTATCGGCCCGGTCAGCGAGCAGTACTTC. It translates to CASSIGPVSEQYF. This sequence joins TRBV19 and TRBJ2-7; the D is unclear. V dropped 3 bases and J dropped 6 bases, with 12 bases sitting between them. Germline lookup yields CDR1 LNHDA and CDR2 SQIVND (reference sequence). The CDR3 sequence is 13 residues long.

The chain joins TRBV2 to TRBJ1-1; 8 bases are shared with TRBD1. V lost 2 bases and J lost 1; bases outside the gene matches: 3. Germline assignment: CDR1 SNHLY and CDR2 FYNNEI. The CDR3 sequence is 15 residues long. In nucleotides, the CDR3 is TGTGCCAGCAGTGAATTGGGACAGGAGAACACTGAAGCTTTCTTT. This translates into CASSELGQENTEAFF.

This clone was seen a few times. The chain is built from TRBV25-1 and TRBJ1-5; weak D call: TRBD1 (6 bases). V was shortened by 2 bases and J by 12 bases, with 8 bases between the two germline ends. The germline V gene has CDR1 MGHDK and CDR2 SYGVNS. The CDR3 runs to 11 residues. The CDR3 DNA follows: TGTGCCAGCAGTGAAGGGGGCAACCAGCATTTT. This gives the protein CASSEGGNQHF.

This clone was picked up one time. The sample contains more than one DNA sequence encoding this CDR3. The chain couples TRBV6-1 to TRBJ2-1, with 11 bases identical to TRBD2. The V gene end was trimmed by 1 base and the J gene end by 4 bases; junction bases not matched to a gene: 9. The CDR3 is 18 residues long. Per the germline V gene, CDR1 is MNHNS and CDR2 is SASEGT. The CDR3 reads CASSEVTGTSGLYNEQFF. The CDR3 nucleotides read TGTGCCAGCAGTGAAGTTACCGGGACTAGCGGACTATACAATGAGCAGTTCTTC.